Below are 9 T cell receptor beta chains sequenced from a single sample in a study of T cells in localized non-small cell lung cancer. The data were produced by immunoSEQ multiplex PCR, yet TCRdb's version contains in-frame clones alone and is incomplete. The sample lists over 70,000 clones; less than 90% were seen once. The source was peripheral blood, collected before any cancer treatment. The receptors were sampled from a male donor older than 55 with stage III squamous cell lung carcinoma.

The chain has TRBV18 and TRBJ2-7, with unresolved D. V was shortened by 2 bases and J by 3 bases, with 2 bases between the two germline ends. CDR1 and CDR2 from the germline V gene are KGHSH and LQKENI. There are 11 residues in the CDR3. The CDR3 DNA sequence: TGTGCCAGCTCACCAAACTACGAGCAGTACTTC. Translating it yields CASSPNYEQYF.

The V gene is TRBV10-1, the J gene TRBJ1-4; no clear D. Germline V gene lookup returns CDR1 WNHNN and CDR2 SYGVQD (reference sequence). CDR3 length: 13 residues. Trimming left V 4 bases short and J 5 bases short, with 8 bases between. The CDR3, as DNA: TGCGCCAGCAGTGGGGTCGGAAATGAAAAACTGTTTTTT. Amino acids: CASSGVGNEKLFF.

The rearrangement joins TRBV10-3 to TRBJ1-5; the match to TRBD1 covers 7 bases. There are 14 residues in the CDR3. Unmatched junction bases numbered 6, after V lost 8 bases and J lost 2 bases. In germline, CDR1 is ENHRY, CDR2 SYGVKD. CDR3 amino acids: CAISEDRRNQPQHF. The DNA for the CDR3 is TGTGCCATCTCAGAGGACAGGCGCAATCAGCCCCAGCATTTT.

The chain couples TRBV12-5 to TRBJ1-5, with no clear D. The CDR3 consists of 15 residues. V gave up 2 bases and J gave up 4 bases, with 12 bases separating them. CDR1 is LGHNT, CDR2 FRNRAP, per germline. In DNA, the CDR3 is TGTGCTAGTGGTTTGAGCGCAGGACCAAATCAGCCCCAGCATTTT. Protein sequence: CASGLSAGPNQPQHF.

The gene calls are TRBV19 and TRBJ1-2; 10 bases map to TRBD1. The trim removed 4 bases at V and 8 bases at J, leaving 13 bases unmatched. Germline V gives CDR1 LNHDA, CDR2 SQIVND (reference sequence). The CDR3 has 16 residues. CDR3 nucleotide sequence: TGTGCCAGTAGTAACCCGGGACAGGGGCTTTTTGGCGGCTACACCTTC. It is translated as CASSNPGQGLFGGYTF.

The rearrangement links TRBV7-2 to TRBJ2-5; TRBD2 aligns across 12 bases. Germline CDR1 is SGHTA and CDR2 is FQGNSA. With 5 bases clipped from V and 6 bases from J, the junction kept 10 bases outside the gene matches. The CDR3 totals 16 residues. CDR3 DNA: TGTGCCAGCAGCCCTGAACCTAGCGGGGGGGCAAAGACCCAGTACTTC. Protein: CASSPEPSGGAKTQYF.

J is TRBJ2-5 and V is TRBV6-5; a possible D gene is TRBD1 (6 bases). Trimming shortened V by 1 base and J by 1 base, and 7 bases separated the two germline ends. The CDR3 is 14 amino acids. CDR1 is MNHEY and CDR2 is SVGAGI in the germline V gene. The CDR3 DNA sequence: TGTGCCAGCAGTTACTTAGGGGGCCAAGAGACCCAGTACTTC. Translated: CASSYLGGQETQYF.

This clone was seen once. The rearrangement joins TRBV5-6 to TRBJ2-2; D gene unclear. The CDR3 is 16 residues long. CDR1 and CDR2 from the germline V gene are SGHDT and YYEEEE. The V and J ends lost 0 bases and 0 bases respectively, with 9 bases between them. This chain's CDR3 is CASSLAISSNTGELFF. The DNA of the CDR3 is TGTGCCAGCAGCTTGGCCATATCTTCGAACACCGGGGAGCTGTTTTTT.

V usage is TRBV5-1 and J usage is TRBJ1-1; D uncertain. This CDR3 has 14 residues. Germline V gene lookup returns CDR1 SGHRS and CDR2 YFSETQ. Trimming removed 1 base at V and 1 base at J, with 8 bases between. CDR3 residues: CASSLYSSNTEAFF. CDR3 sequence (DNA): TGCGCCAGCAGCTTGTACAGCTCGAACACTGAAGCTTTCTTT.